Following are 30 T cell receptor beta chains from one sample sequenced in a study of T cell repertoires in cytomegalovirus infection (dated by TCRdb to about 2019). Sequencing was performed on an Illumina HiSeq 1500. TCRdb reprocessing: public reads trimmed at Q25 with fastp, clones called with MiXCR, in-frame beta chains kept. CDR3 protein duplicates are merged, each entry listing the most common genes and DNA. The sample data list about 740,000 distinct CDR3 sequences, and approximately 40% of these were observed just once. The top ten clones comprise around 3% of the sample. Sequenced sample: PBMCs. All receptors derive from a human donor in good health (CMV status not recorded). Some clones in this sample may be carry-over from other donors' samples.

This clonotype has a count of ten or more. The V and J genes are TRBV7-2 and TRBJ1-2; no definite D call. Between the trimmed V and J ends, which lost 5 bases and 2 bases, there was a span of 12 bases. Per germline, CDR1 SGHTA and CDR2 FQGNSA. CDR3 length: 14 residues. The CDR3 nucleotides are TGTGCCAGCAGCCCGAGATATAGCAACTATGGCTACACCTTC. Protein sequence: CASSPRYSNYGYTF.

This chain joins TRBV7-8 and TRBJ1-5, with D perhaps matching TRBD1 (6 bases). Trimming took off 3 bases at V and 0 bases at J, with 12 bases between the two ends. This CDR3 spans 16 amino acids. Per germline, CDR1 SGHVS and CDR2 FQNEAQ. The CDR3, as DNA: TGTGCCAGCAGCTTTACAGGGTCCGTTAGCAATCAGCCCCAGCATTTT. Protein: CASSFTGSVSNQPQHF. The full variable domain, completed using reference TRBV7-8 and TRBJ1-5, is GAGVSQSPRYKVAKRGQDVALRCDPISGHVSLFWYQQALGQGPEFLTYFQNEAQLDKSGLPSDRFFAERPEGSVSTLKIQRTQQEDSAVYLCASSFTGSVSNQPQHFGDGTRLSIL.

Note on this clonotype: One base away lies a much larger clone, so this may be a sequencing read error. Given the absence of the conserved phenylalanine or tryptophan at the CDR3 end, a read error is likely. The chain is built from TRBV11-2 and TRBJ2-7; TRBD1 agrees at 9 bases. The CDR3 is made up of 16 amino acids. Unmatched junction bases numbered 7, after V lost 4 bases and J lost 0 bases. Germline CDR1 is SGHAT and CDR2 is FQNNGV. CDR3 sequence: CASSSGTGKSSYEQYL. As DNA, the CDR3 is TGTGCCAGCAGCTCCGGGACAGGGAAGAGCTCCTACGAGCAGTACTTA.

Comments on this clonotype: The junction departs from the called germline gene at one end, perhaps through a read error. The chain has TRBV11-3 and TRBJ2-7, with D perhaps TRBD1 (8 bases). The CDR3 is made up of 14 amino acids. In germline, CDR1 is SGHNT, CDR2 YENEEA. This CDR3 reads CSSSLGQGGTEQYF. CDR3 nucleotide sequence: TGTTCCAGCAGCTTAGGACAGGGAGGGACCGAGCAGTACTTC.

This clonotype was counted ten times or more. DNA for the CDR3: TGTGCCAGCAGCTCAACCGGGCCCGGGGTTGACATTCAGTACTTC. This gives the protein CASSSTGPGVDIQYF. This rearrangement joins TRBV7-8 to TRBJ2-4; a possible D gene is TRBD2 (5 bases). CDR3 length: 15 residues. Germline CDR1 SGHVS, CDR2 FQNEAQ. Trimming pared 4 bases from V and 8 bases from J, leaving 18 bases between. The whole variable domain, filled in from reference TRBV7-8 and TRBJ2-4, reads GAGVSQSPRYKVAKRGQDVALRCDPISGHVSLFWYQQALGQGPEFLTYFQNEAQLDKSGLPSDRFFAERPEGSVSTLKIQRTQQEDSAVYLCASSSTGPGVDIQYFGAGTRLSVL.

The chain recombines TRBV20-1 with TRBJ2-4, with unresolved D. V was cut by 0 bases and J by 15 bases, with 27 bases left in between. CDR3 size: 16 residues. Germline loops: CDR1 DFQATT, CDR2 SNEGSKA (reference sequence). The CDR3 is CSARDYSEESQKHWYF. Here the CDR3 DNA reads TGCAGTGCTAGAGATTACTCCGAGGAGAGCCAAAAACATTGGTACTTC.

This clonotype was picked up a small number of times. The V and J genes are TRBV19 and TRBJ2-7, with TRBD1 matching over 10 bases. The V gene end was trimmed by 3 bases and the J gene end by 2 bases; junction bases not matched to a gene: 7. CDR3 length: 16 amino acids. Germline CDR1 LNHDA, CDR2 SQIVND (reference sequence). The CDR3 nucleotides read TGTGCCAGTAGTATCGGGACAGGGGCCGCCGCCTACGAGCAGTACTTC. Protein sequence: CASSIGTGAAAYEQYF.

The sample holds a few counts of this clonotype. The V and J genes are TRBV6-6 and TRBJ1-1; no definite D call. CDR1 is MNHNY, CDR2 SVGAGI, per germline (reference sequence). There are 13 residues in the CDR3. Trimming removed 6 bases from V and 4 bases from J, with 12 bases in between. CDR3 region: CASRGKESTEAFF. Written as DNA, the CDR3 is TGTGCCAGCAGGGGAAAGGAGAGCACTGAAGCTTTCTTT.

The sample holds a few counts of this clonotype. The chain has TRBV5-1 and TRBJ2-1; 8 nucleotides match TRBD1. This CDR3 is built from 17 residues. The V and J ends lost 3 bases and 3 bases, in that order; junction bases with no gene match: 11. Germline loops: CDR1 SGHRS, CDR2 YFSETQ. The CDR3, as DNA: TGCGCCAGCAGCTCAACCAGGGGGCAGAACTACTACAATGAGCAGTTCTTC. As protein: CASSSTRGQNYYNEQFF.

This clonotype occurred a few times. The V call is TRBV10-3, the J call TRBJ2-1, with D hard to call. V was trimmed by 4 bases and J by 10 bases, leaving 14 bases between them. Germline V CDR1 and CDR2: ENHRY, SYGVKD. This CDR3 is built from 13 residues. CDR3 sequence reads: CAISAPPSTEQFF. In nucleotides, the CDR3 is TGTGCCATCAGTGCCCCTCCGAGCACAGAGCAGTTCTTC.

This clonotype appeared a few times. The chain employs TRBV6-6 and TRBJ1-4; 8 nucleotides align to TRBD1. Trimming at V came to 4 bases and at J to 7 bases, leaving 8 bases not matched to a gene. The CDR3 runs to 15 residues. Germline V gene lookup returns CDR1 MNHNY and CDR2 SVGAGI (reference sequence). The CDR3 loop is CASSSVGQGGEKLFF. For the CDR3, the DNA is TGTGCCAGCAGTTCTGTCGGACAGGGAGGTGAAAAACTGTTTTTT.

In its sample, this clonotype was seen a few times. The J gene is TRBJ1-1, the V gene TRBV20-1; TRBD1 matches 9 bases. V lost 0 bases to trimming and J lost 8 bases; unmatched junction nucleotides: 4. The CDR3 length is 13 residues. The V gene's germline CDR1 is DFQATT and CDR2 SNEGSKA (reference sequence). CDR3 protein: CSARDSGTGEAFF. The CDR3 coding sequence is TGCAGTGCTAGAGACAGTGGGACAGGGGAAGCTTTCTTT.

Concerning this clonotype: This may stem from a read error, because a much larger clone lies one nucleotide away. The chain uses TRBV7-8 and TRBJ1-6, with D possibly TRBD1 on 6 matching bases. The CDR3 covers 17 residues. Germline loops: CDR1 SGHVS, CDR2 FQNEAQ. DNA for the CDR3: TGTTCCAGCAGCACACCGGGACATCGAGGCTATAATTCACCCCTCCACTTT. Its translation is CSSSTPGHRGYNSPLHF.

This clonotype has more than one count but fewer than ten. V and J are TRBV7-6 and TRBJ1-2, with D hard to call. CDR3 length equals 15 residues. Germline V gene data show CDR1 as SGHVS and CDR2 as FNYEAQ. Trimming took 5 bases from V and 4 from J, leaving 17 bases between them. This CDR3 is CASSPNIGDLYGYTF. For the CDR3, the DNA is TGTGCCAGCAGCCCGAACATCGGCGACCTCTATGGCTACACCTTC.

The V and J genes are TRBV5-1 and TRBJ2-1; D is possibly TRBD2 (5 bases). V was trimmed by 7 bases and J by 4 bases, leaving 12 bases between them. CDR1 SGHRS and CDR2 YFSETQ come from the germline V gene. This CDR3 region has 13 residues. This CDR3 reads CASRVDSYNEQFF. CDR3 DNA sequence: TGCGCCAGCCGCGTGGACTCTTACAATGAGCAGTTCTTC.

CDR3 amino acids: CASTTGYSGNTIYF. CDR3 in DNA: TGTGCCAGCACCACAGGGTACTCTGGAAACACCATATATTTT. The chain links TRBV12-3 or TRBV12-4 to TRBJ1-3; weak D call: TRBD1 (6 bases). V lost 7 bases and J 0 bases, leaving 10 bases between the germline ends. CDR3 length: 14 amino acids.

Only a few counts were recorded for this clonotype. This chain uses TRBV20-1 with TRBJ2-7, with 7 bases aligning to TRBD1. The CDR3 extends over 15 amino acids. V shed 0 bases, J shed 0 bases, and the junction held 5 bases outside the gene matches. Germline CDR1 is DFQATT and CDR2 is SNEGSKA (reference sequence). CDR3: CSARDRQGSSYEQYF. The CDR3 nucleotides read TGCAGTGCTAGAGATAGACAGGGTAGCTCCTACGAGCAGTACTTC.

This clonotype was observed a single time. This chain uses TRBV28 with TRBJ1-5; D remains unclear. Germline-derived CDR1 and CDR2 are MDHEN and SYDVKM. The CDR3 is made up of 16 amino acids. The V and J ends lost 1 base and 0 bases respectively, with 10 bases between them. CDR3 in amino acids: CASSLSSFYSNQPQHF. CDR3 sequence (DNA): TGTGCCAGCAGTTTATCCAGCTTCTATAGCAATCAGCCCCAGCATTTT.

This clonotype was observed once. This rearrangement joins TRBV6-6 to TRBJ2-3; D is ambiguous. The V gene lost 7 bases and the J gene lost 1 base, with 9 bases spanning the gap. Germline V gene lookup returns CDR1 MNHNY and CDR2 SVGAGI (reference sequence). The CDR3 totals 13 residues. The DNA for the CDR3 is TGTGCCAGCACCCCGGCACGCACAGATACGCAGTATTTT. Its translation is CASTPARTDTQYF.

The V and J genes are TRBV19 and TRBJ1-2, with D perhaps matching TRBD1 (6 bases). The CDR3 has 15 amino acids. Trimming cost V 3 bases and J 0 bases, with 11 bases left between them. The germline V gene has CDR1 LNHDA and CDR2 SQIVND (reference sequence). CDR3 sequence: CASSITQGPNYGYTF. In DNA form, the CDR3 reads TGTGCCAGTAGTATCACTCAGGGGCCTAACTATGGCTACACCTTC. The full variable domain, with the rest looked up from reference TRBV19 and TRBJ1-2, is DGGITQSPKYLFRKEGQNVTLSCEQNLNHDAMYWYRQDPGQGLRLIYYSQIVNDFQKGDIAEGYSVSREKKESFPLTVTSAQKNPTAFYLCASSITQGPNYGYTFGSGTRLTVV.

The chain joins TRBV4-3 to TRBJ1-2; the match to TRBD1 covers 10 bases. CDR1 is LGHNA and CDR2 is YSLEER in the germline V gene. The CDR3 has 15 amino acids. Unmatched junction bases numbered 5, after V lost 3 bases and J lost 4 bases. As DNA, the CDR3 is TGCGCCAGCAGCCAGGGGACAGGGGTCGGCTATGGCTACACCTTC. The encoded protein is CASSQGTGVGYGYTF.

In this sample, this clonotype turned up a few times. This chain uses TRBV6-8 with TRBJ2-2; unclear D gene. The CDR3 is 14 amino acids. CDR1 is MNHGY, CDR2 SAAAGT, per germline. V gave up 6 bases and J gave up 5 bases, with 13 bases separating them. The chain's CDR3 is CASRVDWGTGELFF. As DNA, the CDR3 is TGTGCCAGCAGGGTCGACTGGGGAACCGGGGAGCTGTTTTTT.

With regard to this clonotype: A read error may explain this, as a much larger clone is one base away. The chain has TRBV7-8 and TRBJ2-7; D possibly corresponds to TRBD1 (6 bases). Between the trimmed V and J ends, which lost 5 bases and 1 base, there was a span of 12 bases. This CDR3 is built from 14 residues. Germline CDR1 and CDR2: SGHVS and FQNEAQ. CDR3: CASSLRQVSYEQYF. Here the CDR3 DNA reads TGTGCCAGCAGCCTCCGACAGGTTTCCTACGAGCAGTACTTC.

This rearrangement joins TRBV28 to TRBJ2-1; D remains unclear. CDR1 and CDR2 (germline): MDHEN, SYDVKM. V was trimmed by 7 bases and J by 3 bases, leaving 16 bases between them. This CDR3 is 15 amino acids long. Here the CDR3 DNA reads TGTGCCAGCAACAATAGGGTAGTGAACTACAATGAGCAGTTCTTC. Amino acids: CASNNRVVNYNEQFF.

This clonotype has only a few counts. This sequence joins TRBV2 and TRBJ1-4; 10 positions match TRBD1. The germline CDR1 and CDR2 sequences are SNHLY and FYNNEI. V trimming: 5 bases; J trimming: 3 bases; junction bases outside the gene matches: 9. The CDR3 extends over 17 amino acids. CDR3 sequence: CASSLGDRGLPNEKLFF. The CDR3 DNA follows: TGTGCCAGCAGTCTGGGTGACAGGGGGCTGCCTAATGAAAAACTGTTTTTT.

This clonotype was picked up a small number of times. The V gene is TRBV12-3 or TRBV12-4, the J gene TRBJ1-2; TRBD1 matches 10 bases. V was clipped by 4 bases and J by 6 bases; unmatched bases: 5. The CDR3 spans 14 residues. CDR3: CASSSAGTGDGYTF. The CDR3 region has the DNA TGTGCCAGCAGTTCGGCCGGGACAGGGGATGGCTACACCTTC.

A few counts support this clonotype. This chain uses TRBV4-2 with TRBJ2-2; TRBD1 matches 8 bases. V lost 3 bases, J lost 0 bases, and 6 bases stayed unmatched. This CDR3 is 17 amino acids long. Looked up from germline, CDR1 is LGHNA and CDR2 is YNFKEQ. The CDR3 DNA follows: TGTGCCAGCAGCCACTCGGGACAGGCCGCGAACACCGGGGAGCTGTTTTTT. It codes for CASSHSGQAANTGELFF.

The table lists this clonotype with many counts. This chain links TRBV7-9 with TRBJ1-1; D is uncertain. Germline-derived CDR1 and CDR2 are SEHNR and FQNEAQ (reference sequence). V lost 1 base and J lost 7, with 10 bases in between. This CDR3 has 13 amino acids. CDR3 amino acids: CASSLVKVFEAFF. The CDR3, as DNA: TGTGCCAGCAGCTTAGTTAAAGTTTTTGAAGCTTTCTTT.

This clonotype was seen a handful of times. V and J are TRBV19 and TRBJ2-7, with D unclear. V was pared by 1 base and J by 2 bases, with 9 bases between. CDR3 length: 14 residues. Germline CDR1 reads LNHDA; CDR2 reads SQIVND (reference sequence). In nucleotides, the CDR3 is TGTGCCAGTAGTATAGGGTATGGGACCTACGAGCAGTACTTC. Translating gives CASSIGYGTYEQYF.

The sample holds a few counts of this clonotype. V and J are TRBV28 and TRBJ2-2; 7 positions match TRBD1. J gave up 7 bases and V 6 bases, and 11 bases lay outside the gene matches. The germline V gene encodes CDR1 MDHEN and CDR2 SYDVKM. This CDR3 has 15 residues. The CDR3 loop is CASRTDRVPNGELFF. As DNA, the CDR3 is TGTGCCAGCAGGACTGACAGGGTACCTAACGGGGAGCTGTTTTTT.